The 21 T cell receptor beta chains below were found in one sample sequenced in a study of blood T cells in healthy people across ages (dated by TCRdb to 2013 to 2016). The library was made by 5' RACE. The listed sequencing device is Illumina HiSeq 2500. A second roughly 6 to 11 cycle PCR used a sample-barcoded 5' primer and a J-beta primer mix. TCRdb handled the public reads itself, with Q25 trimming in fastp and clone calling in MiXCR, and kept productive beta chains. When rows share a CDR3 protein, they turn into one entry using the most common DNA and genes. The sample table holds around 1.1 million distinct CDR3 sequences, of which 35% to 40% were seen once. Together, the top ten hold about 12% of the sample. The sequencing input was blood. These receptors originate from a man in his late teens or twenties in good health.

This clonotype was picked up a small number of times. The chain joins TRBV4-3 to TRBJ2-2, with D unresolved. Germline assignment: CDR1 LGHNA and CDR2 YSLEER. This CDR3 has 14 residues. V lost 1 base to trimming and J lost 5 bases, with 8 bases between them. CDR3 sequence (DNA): TGCGCCAGCAGCCAAGGGGCACTAACCGGGGAGCTGTTTTTT. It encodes CASSQGALTGELFF.

CDR3 protein: CASSQDGGVGELFF. The CDR3 bases are TGCGCCAGCAGCCAAGATGGTGGGGTTGGGGAGCTGTTTTTT. The chain employs TRBV4-1 and TRBJ2-2; D gene ambiguous. V gave up 0 bases and J gave up 8 bases, with 10 bases separating them. The CDR3 sequence is 14 residues long. Germline assignment: CDR1 MGHRA and CDR2 YSYEKL.

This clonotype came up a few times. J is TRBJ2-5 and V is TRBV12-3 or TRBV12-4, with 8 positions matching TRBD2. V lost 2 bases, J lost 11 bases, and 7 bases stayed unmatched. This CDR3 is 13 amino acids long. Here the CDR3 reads CASSLWAAGEQYF. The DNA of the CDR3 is TGTGCCAGCAGTTTATGGGCAGCGGGGGAGCAGTACTTC.

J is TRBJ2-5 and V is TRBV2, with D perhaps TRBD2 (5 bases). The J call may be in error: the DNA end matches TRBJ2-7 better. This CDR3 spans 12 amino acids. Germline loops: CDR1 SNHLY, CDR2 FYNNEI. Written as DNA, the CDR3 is TGTGCCAGCAAGGGCAGCGGTCACGAGCAGTACTTC. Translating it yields CASKGSGHEQYF.

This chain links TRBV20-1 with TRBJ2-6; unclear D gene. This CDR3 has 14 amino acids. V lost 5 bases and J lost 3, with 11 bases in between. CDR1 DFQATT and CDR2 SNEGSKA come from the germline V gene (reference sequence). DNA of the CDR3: TGCAGTGCTGGACCTGGGTTTGGGGCCAACGTCCTGACTTTC. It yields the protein CSAGPGFGANVLTF.

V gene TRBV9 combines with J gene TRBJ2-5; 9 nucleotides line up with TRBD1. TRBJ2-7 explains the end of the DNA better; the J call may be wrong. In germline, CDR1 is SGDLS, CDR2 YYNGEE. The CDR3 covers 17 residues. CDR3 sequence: CASSPREGGQGIHEQYF. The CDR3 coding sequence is TGTGCCAGCAGCCCAAGAGAGGGGGGACAGGGAATCCACGAGCAGTACTTC.

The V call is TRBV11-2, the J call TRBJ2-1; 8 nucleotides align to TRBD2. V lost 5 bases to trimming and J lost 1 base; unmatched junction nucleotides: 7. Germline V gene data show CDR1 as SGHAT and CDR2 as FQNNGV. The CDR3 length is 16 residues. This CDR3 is CASSLPGGASYNEQFF. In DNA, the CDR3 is TGTGCCAGCAGCCTCCCGGGGGGGGCTTCCTACAATGAGCAGTTCTTC.

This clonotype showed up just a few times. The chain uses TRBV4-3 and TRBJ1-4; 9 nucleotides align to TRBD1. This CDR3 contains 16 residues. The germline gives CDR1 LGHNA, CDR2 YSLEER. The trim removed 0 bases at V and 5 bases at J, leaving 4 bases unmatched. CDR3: CASSQEAGTGNEKLFF. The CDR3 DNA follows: TGCGCCAGCAGCCAAGAAGCCGGGACAGGGAATGAAAAACTGTTTTTT.

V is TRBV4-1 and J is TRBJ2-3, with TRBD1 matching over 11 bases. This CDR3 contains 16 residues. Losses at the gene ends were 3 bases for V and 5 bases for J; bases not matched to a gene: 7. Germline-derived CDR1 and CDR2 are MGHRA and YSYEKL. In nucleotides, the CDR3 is TGCGCCAGCAGCCACGTAAGGGACAGGGGGTTAGATACGCAGTATTTT. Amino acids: CASSHVRDRGLDTQYF.

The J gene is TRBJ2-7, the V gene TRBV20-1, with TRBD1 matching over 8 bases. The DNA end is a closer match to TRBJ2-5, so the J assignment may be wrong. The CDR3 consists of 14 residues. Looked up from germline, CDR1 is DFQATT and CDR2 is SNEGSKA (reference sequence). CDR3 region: CSARTGQGRETQYF. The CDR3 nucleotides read TGCAGTGCTAGGACCGGACAGGGTAGAGAGACCCAGTACTTC.

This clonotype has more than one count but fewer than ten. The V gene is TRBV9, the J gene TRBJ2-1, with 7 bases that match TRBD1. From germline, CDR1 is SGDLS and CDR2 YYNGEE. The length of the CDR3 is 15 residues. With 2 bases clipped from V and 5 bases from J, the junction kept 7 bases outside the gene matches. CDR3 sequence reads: CASSVVGGIHNEQFF. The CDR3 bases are TGTGCCAGCAGCGTTGTAGGGGGCATCCACAATGAGCAGTTCTTC.

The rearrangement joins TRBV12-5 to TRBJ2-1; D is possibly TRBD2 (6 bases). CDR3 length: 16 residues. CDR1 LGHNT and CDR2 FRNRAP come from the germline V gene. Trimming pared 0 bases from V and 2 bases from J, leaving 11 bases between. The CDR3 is CASGLVRGAPYNEQFF. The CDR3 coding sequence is TGTGCTAGTGGTTTGGTACGCGGGGCGCCCTACAATGAGCAGTTCTTC.

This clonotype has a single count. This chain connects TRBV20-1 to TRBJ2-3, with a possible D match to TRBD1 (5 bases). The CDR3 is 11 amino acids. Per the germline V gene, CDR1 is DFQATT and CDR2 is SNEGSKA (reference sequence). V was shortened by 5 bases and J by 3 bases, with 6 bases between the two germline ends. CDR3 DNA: TGCAGTGCTGACAGAACAGATACGCAGTATTTT. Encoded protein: CSADRTDTQYF.

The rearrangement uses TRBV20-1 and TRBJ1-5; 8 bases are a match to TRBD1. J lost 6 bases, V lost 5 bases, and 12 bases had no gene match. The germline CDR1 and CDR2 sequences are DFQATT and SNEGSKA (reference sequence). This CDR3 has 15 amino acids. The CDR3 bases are TGCAGTGCTTTCCAGGGGGCACCCAGGGTTCAGCCCCAGCATTTT. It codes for CSAFQGAPRVQPQHF.

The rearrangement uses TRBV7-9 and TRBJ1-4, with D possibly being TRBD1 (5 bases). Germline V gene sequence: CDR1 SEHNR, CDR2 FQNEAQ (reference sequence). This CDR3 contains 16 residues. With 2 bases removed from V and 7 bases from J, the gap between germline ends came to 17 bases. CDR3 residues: CASSLSSGDYIEKLFF. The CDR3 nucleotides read TGTGCCAGCAGCTTATCGTCCGGGGACTATATTGAAAAACTGTTTTTT. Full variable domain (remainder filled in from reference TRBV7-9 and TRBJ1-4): DTGVSQNPRHKITKRGQNVTFRCDPISEHNRLYWYRQTLGQGPEFLTYFQNEAQLEKSRLLSDRFSAERPKGSFSTLEIQRTEQGDSAMYLCASSLSSGDYIEKLFFGSGTQLSVL.

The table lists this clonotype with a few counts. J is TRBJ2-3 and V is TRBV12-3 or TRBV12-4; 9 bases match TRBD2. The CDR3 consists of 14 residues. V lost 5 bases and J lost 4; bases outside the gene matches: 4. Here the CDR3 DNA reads TGTGCCAGCAGTCCCGCGGGGGGGCCAGATACGCAGTATTTT. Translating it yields CASSPAGGPDTQYF.

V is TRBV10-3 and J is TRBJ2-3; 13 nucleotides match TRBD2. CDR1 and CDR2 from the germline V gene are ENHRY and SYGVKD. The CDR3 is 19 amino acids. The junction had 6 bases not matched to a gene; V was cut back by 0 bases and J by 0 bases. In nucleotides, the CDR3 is TGTGCCATCAGTGAGTCCCGACTAGCGGGGGGCTCTAGCACAGATACGCAGTATTTT. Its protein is CAISESRLAGGSSTDTQYF.

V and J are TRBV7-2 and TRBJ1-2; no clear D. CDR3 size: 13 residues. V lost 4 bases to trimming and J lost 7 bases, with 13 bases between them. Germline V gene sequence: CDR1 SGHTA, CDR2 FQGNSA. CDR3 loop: CASSSLSFGGYTF. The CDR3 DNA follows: TGTGCCAGCAGCTCCCTATCTTTCGGTGGCTACACCTTC.

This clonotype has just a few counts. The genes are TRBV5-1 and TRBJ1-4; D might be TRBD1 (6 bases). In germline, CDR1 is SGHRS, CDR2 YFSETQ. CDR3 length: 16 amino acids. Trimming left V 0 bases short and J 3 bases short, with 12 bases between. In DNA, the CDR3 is TGCGCCAGCAGCTTGGGGGCGACAGGTTCTAATGAAAAACTGTTTTTT. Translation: CASSLGATGSNEKLFF. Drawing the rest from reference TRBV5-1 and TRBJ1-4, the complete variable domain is KAGVTQTPRYLIKTRGQQVTLSCSPISGHRSVSWYQQTPGQGLQFLFEYFSETQRNKGNFPGRFSGRQFSNSRSEMNVSTLELGDSALYLCASSLGATGSNEKLFFGSGTQLSVL.

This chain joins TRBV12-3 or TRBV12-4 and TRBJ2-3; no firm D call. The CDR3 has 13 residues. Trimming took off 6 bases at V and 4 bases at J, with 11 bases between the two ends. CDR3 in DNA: TGTGCCAGCAGCTACCTCCTGTCAGATACGCAGTATTTT. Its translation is CASSYLLSDTQYF.

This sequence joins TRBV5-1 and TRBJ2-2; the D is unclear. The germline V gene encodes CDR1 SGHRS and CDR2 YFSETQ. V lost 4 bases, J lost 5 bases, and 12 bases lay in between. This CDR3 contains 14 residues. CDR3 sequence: CASSAEMTTGELFF. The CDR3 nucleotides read TGCGCCAGCAGCGCCGAGATGACTACCGGGGAGCTGTTTTTT.